This TCR beta chain was captured by sequencing in a study of naive and memory T cell subsets. Points on this clonotype: Its antigen is not identified.

The CDR3 loop spans 15 amino acids. V was clipped by 3 bases and J by 1 base, with 13 bases between them. The V gene's germline CDR1 is SNHLY and CDR2 FYNNEI. Both TRBC1 and TRBC2 were covered by a beta constant-region primer of two equimolar oligonucleotides. Four rounds of PCR amplified the ligated cDNA using nested alpha and beta constant-region primers plus SP2. An oligonucleotide with the SP2 primer and a 12-nucleotide UMI was ligated to the cDNA 3' end. TCRdb ran MiXCR on the UMI-ligation and nested PCR reads and lists one entry per CDR3 protein. The table lists 100,000 to 150,000 distinct CDR3 sequences, 35% to 45% of them singletons. Study conclusions and caveats: Findings for naive and memory subsets could not be checked against ground truth.

Cells stained for CD3, CD4, CD8, CD45RA and CD27 were sorted into four subsets. The chain combines TRBV2 with TRBJ2-7; D unclear. The sequenced sample consisted of central memory CD4+ T cells from blood. The TCR originated in a human donor in good health. CDR3 sequence reads: CASSDSLPRSYEQYF. Here the CDR3 DNA reads TGTGCCAGCAGTGATTCTTTGCCGAGGTCCTACGAGCAGTACTTC.